A selection of T cell receptor beta chains follows, all from one sample in a study of cytotoxic CD8 clonotypes in ibrutinib-treated CLL. The protocol was immunoSEQ multiplex PCR, while the TCRdb copy is restricted to in-frame clones and leaves out a portion. The sample gives roughly 100,000 clones, approximately 78% of which show up once; less than 35% is in the top ten. Material: PBMCs, obtained after 12 months of ibrutinib treatment. These receptors all come from a human donor with chronic lymphocytic leukemia. Both conserved end residues are part of each CDR3. Each record gives: clone size, V gene, D gene, CDR3 length, J gene, CDR3 DNA, CDR3 protein. A D gene is named only where the DNA matches it firmly. Expanded clones get a size class; other rows say once, few or many, or leave the size out.

clone_size: many; v_call: TRBV7-8; d_call: -; cdr3_length: 18; j_call: TRBJ1-2; cdr3_nt: TGTGCCAGCAGCTATTCCTCTCCCGGGACTGGAGCTAACTATGGCTACACCTTC; cdr3_aa: CASSYSSPGTGANYGYTF
clone_size: -; v_call: TRBV6-1; d_call: -; cdr3_length: 11; j_call: TRBJ1-1; cdr3_nt: TGTGCCAGCAGTTGGGTCACTGAAGCTTTCTTT; cdr3_aa: CASSWVTEAFF
clone_size: many; v_call: TRBV2; d_call: -; cdr3_length: 14; j_call: TRBJ1-1; cdr3_nt: TGTGCCAGCAGAGGACCGGGTGGGAACACTGAAGCTTTCTTT; cdr3_aa: CASRGPGGNTEAFF
clone_size: -; v_call: TRBV6-1; d_call: -; cdr3_length: 15; j_call: TRBJ1-3; cdr3_nt: TGTGCCAGCAGTGAAACTCCGGGTTCTGGAAACACCATATATTTT; cdr3_aa: CASSETPGSGNTIYF
clone_size: few; v_call: TRBV6-6; d_call: -; cdr3_length: 14; j_call: TRBJ1-5; cdr3_nt: TGTGCCAGCAGTCCAGGGCTAGGGAATCAGCCCCAGCATTTT; cdr3_aa: CASSPGLGNQPQHF
clone_size: -; v_call: TRBV7-9; d_call: TRBD1; cdr3_length: 14; j_call: TRBJ1-1; cdr3_nt: TGTGCCAGCAGCGCCGGGACAGAGAACACTGAAGCTTTCTTT; cdr3_aa: CASSAGTENTEAFF
clone_size: -; v_call: TRBV25-1; d_call: TRBD1; cdr3_length: 18; j_call: TRBJ1-1; cdr3_nt: TGTGCCAGCAGTGAATGGTCCGGGACAGGGGGCGGTGGCACTGAAGCTTTCTTT; cdr3_aa: CASSEWSGTGGGGTEAFF
clone_size: -; v_call: TRBV5-6; d_call: -; cdr3_length: 11; j_call: TRBJ2-1; cdr3_nt: TGTGCCAGCAGCCTTAACAATGAGCAGTTCTTC; cdr3_aa: CASSLNNEQFF
clone_size: -; v_call: TRBV5-4; d_call: -; cdr3_length: 14; j_call: TRBJ2-1; cdr3_nt: TGTGCCAGCAGCTTGGCAGATCGGGACAATGAGCAGTTCTTC; cdr3_aa: CASSLADRDNEQFF
clone_size: -; v_call: TRBV5-6; d_call: TRBD1; cdr3_length: 13; j_call: TRBJ2-7; cdr3_nt: TGTGCCAGCAGCTTGGCGGGCCCAGGGGGGCAGTACTTC; cdr3_aa: CASSLAGPGGQYF
clone_size: -; v_call: TRBV5-1; d_call: TRBD2; cdr3_length: 15; j_call: TRBJ2-7; cdr3_nt: TGCGCCAGCAGCCCCAGTAGCGGGGGCGCCTACGAGCAGTACTTC; cdr3_aa: CASSPSSGGAYEQYF
clone_size: -; v_call: TRBV9; d_call: TRBD2; cdr3_length: 15; j_call: TRBJ2-7; cdr3_nt: TGTGCCAGCAGCGTAGGGTATAGCGGGGGGCTTCGGCAGTACTTC; cdr3_aa: CASSVGYSGGLRQYF
clone_size: many; v_call: TRBV27; d_call: -; cdr3_length: 13; j_call: TRBJ2-1; cdr3_nt: TGTGCCAGCAGTTTATATCAACACAATGAGCAGTTCTTC; cdr3_aa: CASSLYQHNEQFF